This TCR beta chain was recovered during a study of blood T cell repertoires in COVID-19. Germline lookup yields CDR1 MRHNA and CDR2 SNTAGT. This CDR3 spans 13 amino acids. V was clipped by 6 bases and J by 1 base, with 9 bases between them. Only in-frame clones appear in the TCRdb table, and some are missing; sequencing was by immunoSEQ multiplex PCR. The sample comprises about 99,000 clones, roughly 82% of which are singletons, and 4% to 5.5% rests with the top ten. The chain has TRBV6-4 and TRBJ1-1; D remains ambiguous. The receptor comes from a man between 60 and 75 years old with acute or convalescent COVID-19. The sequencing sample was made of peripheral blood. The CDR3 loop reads CASRDTPNTEAFF. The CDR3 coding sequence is TGTGCCAGCAGAGACACACCGAACACTGAAGCTTTCTTT.